This T cell receptor (beta chain) was recovered during a study of T-cell memory formation after mild COVID-19. A remark on this clonotype: What it binds is not known. Without the conserved terminal phenylalanine or tryptophan, this CDR3 likely stems from a read error.

Trimming shortened V by 5 bases and J by 0 bases, and 20 bases separated the two germline ends. Germline V gene sequence: CDR1 SQVTM, CDR2 ANQGSEA. The CDR3 has 18 amino acids. Study conclusions and caveats: Pre-infection memory already had some responding clones, implying cross-reactive memory joined.

MiXCR, applied by TCRdb to the 5' RACE reads, yields one record per CDR3 protein. The sample lists 580,000 or so distinct CDR3 sequences; 15% to 20% were seen once. Sequenced input: PBMCs or a T cell subset sorted from them (not recorded which). The sequence was obtained from an adult woman who had mild COVID-19 (a few samples of this study predate the infection). Cell type and time point are not known. The chain has TRBV29-1 and TRBJ2-6; D not resolved. The CDR3, as DNA: TGCAGCGTTCTCATTGGGAATCTCATGCACTCTGGGGCCAACGTCCTGACTTTA. As protein: CSVLIGNLMHSGANVLTL.